These 14 T cell receptor beta chains were sequenced from one sample in a study of T cells in Graves' hyperthyroidism and ophthalmopathy. Authors of the study amplified TCR beta CDR3 regions from RNA transcripts. The TCR CDR3 first-round RT-PCR relied on the HTBI primer set. TCRdb itself ran the multiplex PCR reads through MiXCR, one entry per CDR3 protein. This table holds approximately 370,000 distinct CDR3 sequences, about 18% found once. The sequenced sample was blood. These receptor sequences come from a woman aged 25 to 45 with Graves' hyperthyroidism that later progressed to Graves' ophthalmopathy.

This clonotype was found many times. V usage is TRBV3-1 and J usage is TRBJ2-2; D gene unclear. CDR1 and CDR2 (germline): LGHDT, YNNKEL (reference sequence). The CDR3 totals 16 residues. The V end lost 0 bases, the J end lost 2 bases, and 10 bases lay between the germline ends. This chain's CDR3 is CASSQDTGRNTGELFF. CDR3 sequence (DNA): TGTGCCAGCAGCCAAGATACGGGTAGAAACACCGGGGAGCTGTTTTTT.

The chain links TRBV6-1 to TRBJ2-1, with 11 bases fitting TRBD2. V dropped 4 bases and J dropped 10; count of bases not matched to a gene: 3. The CDR3 sequence is 13 residues long. Germline values: CDR1 MNHNS, CDR2 SASEGT. The CDR3: CASSVTSGGEQFF. CDR3 sequence (DNA): TGTGCCAGCAGTGTTACTAGCGGGGGAGAGCAGTTCTTC.

This clonotype was observed a handful of times. V gene TRBV7-3 combines with J gene TRBJ2-2; 10 bases are shared with TRBD1. V lost 1 base and J lost 4; bases outside the gene matches: 6. The CDR3 totals 17 residues. Germline V gene data show CDR1 as SGHTA and CDR2 as FQGTGA. The CDR3 nucleotides are TGTGCCAGCAGCTTAATCCGGGACAGGGGTGGCACCGGGGAGCTGTTTTTT. Its translation is CASSLIRDRGGTGELFF.

This clonotype was observed at least ten times. The chain carries TRBV12-3 or TRBV12-4 and TRBJ1-1; D unresolved. CDR3 length equals 14 residues. V dropped 5 bases and J dropped 0 bases, with 10 bases sitting between them. Here the CDR3 DNA reads TGTGCCAGCAGTGAGTTGGTCATGAACACTGAAGCTTTCTTT. It specifies CASSELVMNTEAFF.

This chain joins TRBV5-1 and TRBJ2-1, with 14 bases fitting TRBD2. V shed 4 bases and J 4 bases; nucleotides not matched to a gene: 7. Germline assignment: CDR1 SGHRS and CDR2 YFSETQ. This CDR3 has 17 residues. CDR3 sequence (DNA): TGCGCCAGCAGCATGACTAGCGGGGGGGGACGTTACAATGAGCAGTTCTTC. Translation: CASSMTSGGGRYNEQFF.

This clonotype occurred many times. This sequence joins TRBV29-1 and TRBJ2-6, with a tentative D call TRBD2 (6 bases). V was trimmed by 5 bases and J by 0 bases, leaving 23 bases between them. The CDR3 contains 19 residues. In germline, CDR1 is SQVTM, CDR2 ANQGSEA. CDR3 coding DNA: TGCAGCGTTTCCGACGCGCCCGGGACTCCAAACTCTGGGGCCAACGTCCTGACTTTC. This sequence encodes CSVSDAPGTPNSGANVLTF.

This chain connects TRBV6-1 to TRBJ1-1, with D possibly being TRBD1 (5 bases). Germline loops: CDR1 MNHNS, CDR2 SASEGT. Trimming left V 3 bases short and J 5 bases short, with 10 bases between. The CDR3 runs 13 residues. This CDR3 is CASSDWDPTEAFF. CDR3 sequence (DNA): TGTGCCAGCAGTGACTGGGACCCGACTGAAGCTTTCTTT.

Many counts were recorded for this clonotype. V is TRBV2 and J is TRBJ1-5; 10 bases are a match to TRBD1. Germline V gene sequence: CDR1 SNHLY, CDR2 FYNNEI. V was pared by 6 bases and J by 4 bases, with 6 bases of the junction left unmatched. CDR3 size: 15 residues. In DNA, the CDR3 is TGTGCCAGCAGATGGACAGGGGGTTCGAATCAGCCCCAGCATTTT. Encoded protein: CASRWTGGSNQPQHF.

The CDR3 region has the DNA TGCGCCAGCAGCTCTAAACCGGGACTAGCGTCCTACAATGAGCAGTTCTTC. The encoded protein is CASSSKPGLASYNEQFF. V gene TRBV4-1 combines with J gene TRBJ2-1; 10 bases match TRBD2. V gave up 5 bases and J gave up 1 base; unmatched junction bases: 8. Per the germline V gene, CDR1 is MGHRA and CDR2 is YSYEKL. The CDR3 loop spans 17 amino acids.

The sample holds many counts of this clonotype. The chain carries TRBV9 and TRBJ2-7; D possibly matches TRBD1 or TRBD2 (5 bases each). With 4 bases removed from V and 7 bases from J, the gap between germline ends came to 18 bases. Germline lookup yields CDR1 SGDLS and CDR2 YYNGEE. This CDR3 comprises 14 residues. As DNA, the CDR3 is TGTGCCAGCAGCCCGTCCGGGACCGCCCGAGAGCAGTACTTC. Translating gives CASSPSGTAREQYF.

This clonotype was counted many times. The rearrangement links TRBV28 to TRBJ1-1; D ambiguous. Germline CDR1 MDHEN, CDR2 SYDVKM. Trimming removed 2 bases from V and 0 bases from J, with 7 bases in between. This CDR3 is 14 amino acids long. In DNA form, the CDR3 reads TGTGCCAGCAGTTTACGTGCCCTGAACACTGAAGCTTTCTTT. It is translated as CASSLRALNTEAFF.

This clonotype was observed at least ten times. The chain couples TRBV16 to TRBJ1-1, with 11 bases lining up with TRBD1. V gave up 4 bases and J gave up 4 bases; unmatched junction bases: 5. The CDR3 totals 15 residues. CDR1 and CDR2 from the germline V gene are KGHSY and FQNENV. The CDR3 here is CASSLKGQGGTEAFF. The CDR3 DNA reads as TGTGCCAGCAGCCTAAAGGGACAGGGGGGCACTGAAGCTTTCTTT.

In this sample, this clonotype turned up many times. The chain carries TRBV29-1 and TRBJ2-6; the D gene could be TRBD1 or TRBD2 (5 bases each). Germline-derived CDR1 and CDR2 are SQVTM and ANQGSEA. This CDR3 comprises 18 residues. V was clipped by 0 bases and J by 0 bases, with 15 bases between them. The chain's CDR3 is CSVEEWDGKFSGANVLTF. CDR3 DNA: TGCAGCGTTGAAGAATGGGACGGAAAGTTCTCTGGGGCCAACGTCCTGACTTTC.

In regard to this clonotype: Just one base apart from a much larger clone, this may be a read error. The rearrangement links TRBV2 to TRBJ1-5; D uncertain. The germline V gene encodes CDR1 SNHLY and CDR2 FYNNEI. V lost 4 bases and J 7 bases, leaving 23 bases between the germline ends. This CDR3 region has 17 residues. The CDR3, as DNA: TGTGCCAGCAGTGTTGTTTCGAGGAGGTCGGGTCGGCAGCCCCAGCATTTT. This gives the protein CASSVVSRRSGRQPQHF.